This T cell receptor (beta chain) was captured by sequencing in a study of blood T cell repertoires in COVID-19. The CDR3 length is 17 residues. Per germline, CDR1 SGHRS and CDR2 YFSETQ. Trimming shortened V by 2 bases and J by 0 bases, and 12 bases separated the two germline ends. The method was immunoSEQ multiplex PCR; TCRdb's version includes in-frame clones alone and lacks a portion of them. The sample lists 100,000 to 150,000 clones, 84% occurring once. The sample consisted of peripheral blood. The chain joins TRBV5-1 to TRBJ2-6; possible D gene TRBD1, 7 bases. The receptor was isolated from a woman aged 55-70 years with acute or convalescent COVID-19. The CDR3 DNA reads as TGCGCCAGCAGCTTCAGGGGGGCAGACTCTGGGGCCAACGTCCTGACTTTC. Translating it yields CASSFRGADSGANVLTF.